This T cell receptor beta chain derives from a study of T cell repertoires in cytomegalovirus infection. On the study more broadly: Alongside well-studied HLA-B-restricted CMV epitopes, recently identified HLA-C-restricted CMV epitopes were also used. Matching HLA type and CMV infection were both indicated by public TCR beta signatures. Findings of the study overall: Cumulative frequency (of public TCR beta family members) identified carriers of CMV plus the relevant HLA.

TCRdb processed the reads anew with MiXCR; each CDR3 protein has one entry. The sample shows 550,000 to 850,000 distinct CDR3 sequences, around 32% of them seen only once. Concerning this clonotype: Antigen: not known.

V was shortened by 3 bases and J by 4 bases, with 7 bases between the two germline ends. CDR3 length: 12 residues. Sequencing used cultured PBMCs, obtained from culture after CMV antigen stimulation. The chain carries TRBV12-3 or TRBV12-4 and TRBJ2-7; the D is unclear. The TCR comes from a human donor in good health (CMV status not recorded). Some clones in this sample may be carry-over from other donors' samples. CDR3 protein: CASSFSWYEQYF. CDR3 in DNA: TGTGCCAGCAGTTTTTCCTGGTACGAGCAGTACTTC.